Below are 15 T cell receptor beta chains sequenced from a single sample in a study of blood T cell repertoires in COVID-19. TCRdb's table, derived via immunoSEQ multiplex PCR, lists solely in-frame clones and lacks some. The sample lists a few hundred thousand clones, about 91% occurring once. Specimen: peripheral blood. The receptors stem from a person under 30 with COVID-19, enrolled during active disease.

The rearrangement uses TRBV7-6 and TRBJ2-2; 7 nucleotides align to TRBD2. Germline CDR1 SGHVS, CDR2 FNYEAQ. V gave up 4 bases and J gave up 0 bases; unmatched junction bases: 5. The CDR3 runs 16 residues. This chain's CDR3 is CASSWSAGANTGELFF. The CDR3 bases are TGTGCCAGCAGCTGGTCGGCGGGGGCGAACACCGGGGAGCTGTTTTTT.

The chain links TRBV11-2 to TRBJ1-2; D gene uncertain. CDR1 and CDR2 from the germline V gene are SGHAT and FQNNGV. The CDR3 consists of 12 residues. Trimming removed 5 bases from V and 1 base from J, with 5 bases in between. The CDR3 bases are TGTGCCAGCAGCCGCGATAACTATGGCTACACCTTC. It is translated as CASSRDNYGYTF.

This clone was seen once. V usage is TRBV7-9 and J usage is TRBJ2-7, with 7 bases lining up with TRBD1. The CDR3 consists of 14 residues. V lost 6 bases, J lost 0 bases, and 5 bases stayed unmatched. Germline CDR1 reads SEHNR; CDR2 reads FQNEAQ (reference sequence). The CDR3: CASRPGQSSYEQYF. The CDR3 DNA follows: TGTGCCAGCAGACCGGGACAGAGCTCCTACGAGCAGTACTTC.

This chain links TRBV2 with TRBJ2-3; 7 positions match TRBD2. The germline V gene encodes CDR1 SNHLY and CDR2 FYNNEI. The CDR3 has 12 residues. The V segment lost 11 bases and the J segment 0 bases; nucleotides outside the gene matches: 2. The CDR3 protein is CALGGSTDTQYF. CDR3 DNA: TGTGCCTTGGGGGGGAGCACAGATACGCAGTATTTT.

The chain carries TRBV11-2 and TRBJ2-1; the D gene is possibly TRBD2 (6 bases). The V end lost 2 bases, the J end lost 7 bases, and 24 bases lay between the germline ends. The CDR3 is 18 amino acids. Germline V gene lookup returns CDR1 SGHAT and CDR2 FQNNGV. CDR3 sequence: CASSLRSGGSDISNEQFF. As DNA, the CDR3 is TGTGCCAGCAGCTTAAGGTCTGGAGGGAGTGATATTAGTAATGAGCAGTTCTTC.

The table lists this clone with a count of one. This chain uses TRBV19 with TRBJ2-7; 9 nucleotides match TRBD1. The CDR3 covers 14 residues. V dropped 7 bases and J dropped 3; count of bases not matched to a gene: 7. Germline lookup yields CDR1 LNHDA and CDR2 SQIVND (reference sequence). The CDR3 is CASNPGQGFYEQYF. The CDR3 nucleotides read TGTGCCAGTAACCCGGGACAGGGCTTCTACGAGCAGTACTTC.

V is TRBV5-1 and J is TRBJ2-7; D may be TRBD2 (9 bases). CDR1 is SGHRS, CDR2 YFSETQ, per germline. This CDR3 contains 17 residues. Trimming took 6 bases from V and 3 from J, leaving 25 bases between them. The CDR3 nucleotides read TGCGCCAGCAAGGGACAGGAGCCGGGACTAGCCCTCTACGAGCAGTACTTC. This gives the protein CASKGQEPGLALYEQYF.

The chain is built from TRBV7-2 and TRBJ1-1, with a weak D call TRBD1 (5 bases). There are 14 residues in the CDR3. The V end was cut by 2 bases, the J end by 1 base, with 8 bases between. Germline lookup yields CDR1 SGHTA and CDR2 FQGNSA. The CDR3 bases are TGTGCCAGCAGCTTACTAGGACAGAACACTGAAGCTTTCTTT. Protein product: CASSLLGQNTEAFF.

V is TRBV6-1 and J is TRBJ1-2; TRBD1 agrees at 7 bases. The V segment lost 4 bases and the J segment 7 bases; nucleotides outside the gene matches: 15. This CDR3 region has 16 residues. The germline gives CDR1 MNHNS, CDR2 SASEGT. CDR3 coding DNA: TGTGCCAGCAGTGCACCAATCCCGGGACAGCTCTCTGGCTACACCTTC. This codes for CASSAPIPGQLSGYTF.

This chain connects TRBV5-5 to TRBJ2-7; 11 nucleotides align to TRBD2. The V gene end was trimmed by 1 base and the J gene end by 3 bases; junction bases not matched to a gene: 6. Germline V CDR1 and CDR2: SGHKS, YYEKEE (reference sequence). The CDR3 totals 16 residues. CDR3 loop: CASSLWTSGPIYEQYF. CDR3 DNA sequence: TGTGCCAGCAGCTTGTGGACTAGCGGGCCAATCTACGAGCAGTACTTC.

The chain recombines TRBV5-1 with TRBJ1-2, with 9 bases identical to TRBD1. The CDR3 extends over 13 amino acids. V was pared by 0 bases and J by 8 bases, with 2 bases of the junction left unmatched. Per the germline V gene, CDR1 is SGHRS and CDR2 is YFSETQ. The CDR3 here is CASSLGQGGGYTF. In nucleotides, the CDR3 is TGCGCCAGCAGCTTGGGACAGGGGGGAGGCTACACCTTC.

The chain employs TRBV9 and TRBJ2-2; D may be TRBD1 (6 bases). Germline V gene data show CDR1 as SGDLS and CDR2 as YYNGEE. Trimming removed 3 bases from V and 1 base from J, with 7 bases in between. The CDR3 sequence is 14 residues long. CDR3 DNA sequence: TGTGCCAGCAGCGCGGGACAGAACACCGGGGAGCTGTTTTTT. Encoded protein: CASSAGQNTGELFF.

This chain joins TRBV5-1 and TRBJ2-3, with TRBD1 identical over 8 bases. The junction had 0 bases not matched to a gene; V was cut back by 0 bases and J by 6 bases. Per the germline V gene, CDR1 is SGHRS and CDR2 is YFSETQ. This CDR3 has 13 amino acids. The CDR3 bases are TGCGCCAGCAGCTTGGGGACAGGGGATACGCAGTATTTT. Translating it yields CASSLGTGDTQYF.

This clone has just a few counts. This chain connects TRBV9 to TRBJ1-2; D is ambiguous. The germline V gene has CDR1 SGDLS and CDR2 YYNGEE. The CDR3 has 13 residues. V gave up 1 base and J gave up 4 bases, with 8 bases separating them. The CDR3, as DNA: TGTGCCAGCAGCGTATCGGGGAGCTATGGCTACACCTTC. It specifies CASSVSGSYGYTF. Full variable domain (outside the CDR3, taken from reference TRBV9 and TRBJ1-2): DSGVTQTPKHLITATGQRVTLRCSPRSGDLSVYWYQQSLDQGLQFLIQYYNGEERAKGNILERFSAQQFPDLHSELNLSSLELGDSALYFCASSVSGSYGYTFGSGTRLTVV.

The chain carries TRBV2 and TRBJ2-3; TRBD1 matches 8 bases. The CDR3 has 16 amino acids. V dropped 8 bases and J dropped 0; count of bases not matched to a gene: 10. The germline V gene has CDR1 SNHLY and CDR2 FYNNEI. Here the CDR3 DNA reads TGTGCCAGCGCAGGGGGCTCATTCTCTAGCACAGATACGCAGTATTTT. Protein product: CASAGGSFSSTDTQYF.